This TCR beta chain was retrieved from a study of CD8 T cells in Susac syndrome. The length of the CDR3 is 15 residues. Germline V gene data show CDR1 as SGDLS and CDR2 as YYNGEE. Trimming removed 3 bases at V and 0 bases at J, with 13 bases between. TCR beta was sequenced from blood CD8+ and CD4+ T cells. In the multiple sclerosis control group, patients were treatment-naive and had stable or active relapsing-remitting disease. TEMRA cells were FACS-enriched and CD8+ and CD4+ T cells negatively isolated. Reverse transcription used roughly 0.45 to 1 ug RNA and random hexamers. Multiplex immunoSEQ PCR targeted 54 Vbeta and 13 Jbeta TCR beta segments. Via MiXCR, TCRdb re-called the immunoSEQ multiplex PCR reads, giving one row per CDR3 protein. This table has around 300,000 distinct CDR3 sequences, 89% appearing once.

The chain recombines TRBV9 with TRBJ2-7; weak D call: TRBD1 (6 bases). The sequence was collected from a human donor with multiple sclerosis. The sequenced sample was CD8+ T cells from PBMCs. CDR3 region: CASSEGHLLSYEQYF. The DNA of the CDR3 is TGTGCCAGCAGCGAGGGACACCTCCTCTCCTACGAGCAGTACTTC.